This is a list of T cell receptor beta chains from one sample in a study of blood T cell repertoires in COVID-19. Generated by immunoSEQ multiplex PCR, the TCRdb table keeps only in-frame clones and is missing some. The profile shows hundreds of thousands of clones, about 91% of them singletons. The source material was peripheral blood. Receptor source: a woman in her forties or fifties with COVID-19, enrolled during active disease. The CDR3 runs from the conserved cysteine through the conserved F or W. The order of the fields is D gene, clone size, J gene, V gene, CDR3 protein, CDR3 DNA. The D gene is left open where the match is weak. Some rows have no size entry. The others give once, few or many, or a class for an expanded clone.

>TRBD1|-|TRBJ1-1|TRBV27
CASSYLQGMNTEAFF
TGTGCCAGCAGCTACCTACAGGGGATGAACACTGAAGCTTTCTTT
>TRBD2|-|TRBJ2-5|TRBV29-1
CSVQKKTSGGYQETQYF
TGCAGCGTTCAAAAGAAGACTAGCGGGGGTTACCAAGAGACCCAGTACTTC
>-|-|TRBJ2-7|TRBV6-5
CASNQGTRATYEQYF
TGTGCCAGCAACCAGGGTACCCGCGCGACCTACGAGCAGTACTTC
>TRBD1|once|TRBJ1-2|TRBV6-5
CASSYSTGGDGYTF
TGTGCCAGCAGTTATTCGACAGGGGGCGACGGCTACACCTTC
>-|few|TRBJ1-2|TRBV5-4
CASSRGGTPGYTF
TGTGCCAGCAGCCGCGGGGGAACGCCTGGCTACACCTTC
>TRBD1|-|TRBJ1-4|TRBV9
CASSVGTGNEKLFF
TGTGCCAGCAGCGTAGGGACAGGAAATGAAAAACTGTTTTTT
>TRBD2|-|TRBJ2-6|TRBV11-2
CASRRPGGRPGANVLTF
TGTGCCAGCAGAAGGCCGGGGGGGCGTCCTGGGGCCAACGTCCTGACTTTC
>-|-|TRBJ1-4|TRBV7-2
CASSSGQVEKLFF
TGTGCCAGCAGCTCCGGTCAAGTTGAAAAACTGTTTTTT
>-|-|TRBJ1-2|TRBV2
CASSDRRREDGYTF
TGTGCCAGCAGTGATCGGAGGAGGGAAGATGGCTACACCTTC
>-|-|TRBJ1-1|TRBV2
CASSGRPRGTNTEAFF
TGTGCCAGCAGCGGGAGACCGAGGGGCACGAACACTGAAGCTTTCTTT